This T cell receptor beta chain was documented in a study of T cells after posttransplantation cyclophosphamide. This clone has only one observation. What it binds is unknown. The germline V gene encodes CDR1 SQVTM and CDR2 ANQGSEA. The CDR3 sequence is 14 residues long. Between the trimmed V and J ends, which lost 6 bases and 7 bases, there was a span of 20 bases. The assay was immunoSEQ multiplex PCR, and TCRdb's table has in-frame clones only and misses some. The table shows about 46,000 clones, with almost 95% occurring only once. General observations from the study: After PTCy, TRB diversity resembled that of CNI/methotrexate controls. Skin or GI-infiltrating T cells shared few TRB sequences with blood. Donor-recipient repertoire similarity was low at 1-2 months, rising over year one.

Specimen: PBMCs. The source of this sequence is a woman aged 45 to 65 in good health and a related stem cell transplant donor. The chain recombines TRBV29-1 with TRBJ2-3; tentatively, D is TRBD2 (6 bases). CDR3 sequence reads: CSVQGGGETNTQYF. The CDR3 coding sequence is TGCAGCGTACAAGGTGGAGGGGAGACGAATACGCAGTATTTT.